Listed here are 4 T cell receptor beta chains from one sample, sequenced in a study of post-analysis software for immune sequencing data. Study-level results: Elevated frequency relative to controls characterized four or five TRBV segments in patients, TRBV5-6, TRBV5-1 and TRBV20-1 among them.

Every TCR beta cDNA library bore unique molecular identifiers. One entry per CDR3 protein results from TCRdb running MiXCR on the PCR reads. This table holds about 770,000 distinct CDR3 sequences, 40% to 55% found once. What these receptors recognize is not known. Sequencing input: blood. The receptors stem from a girl between 10 and 17 years old with multiple sclerosis.

The V and J genes are TRBV6-5 and TRBJ2-7; D tentatively fits TRBD1 or TRBD2 (7 bases each). The J call may be incorrect, as the DNA end agrees better with TRBJ2-4. This CDR3 region has 12 residues. Germline assignment: CDR1 MNHEY and CDR2 SVGAGI. The CDR3 sequence: CASSPGGDIQYF. The CDR3 bases are TGTGCCAGCAGTCCAGGGGGGGACATTCAGTACTTC.

This clonotype was observed a handful of times. The CDR3: CSAPLDREGETQYF. CDR3 in DNA: TGCAGTGCTCCTCTCGACAGGGAGGGAGAGACCCAGTACTTC. The chain employs TRBV20-1 and TRBJ2-5; tentatively, D is TRBD1 or TRBD2 (7 bases each). V lost 5 bases to trimming and J lost 4 bases, with 17 bases between them. Germline values: CDR1 DFQATT, CDR2 SNEGSKA (reference sequence). This CDR3 spans 14 amino acids.

The chain carries TRBV30 and TRBJ2-5; TRBD2 matches at 13 bases. Per germline, CDR1 GTSNPN and CDR2 SVGIG (reference sequence). This CDR3 is built from 15 residues. Losses at the gene ends were 4 bases for V and 5 bases for J; bases not matched to a gene: 7. The CDR3, as DNA: TGTGCCTGGAAACTAGCGGGAGGGCCTCGGGAGACCCAGTACTTC. Its protein is CAWKLAGGPRETQYF.

This clonotype has just a few counts. The rearrangement joins TRBV6-1 to TRBJ2-3; 8 nucleotides agree with TRBD2. V dropped 4 bases and J dropped 4; count of bases not matched to a gene: 7. Germline CDR1 reads MNHNS; CDR2 reads SASEGT. The CDR3 has 15 residues. Here the CDR3 reads CASSVAGSVADTQYF. CDR3 DNA: TGTGCCAGCAGTGTAGCGGGATCCGTCGCAGATACGCAGTATTTT.